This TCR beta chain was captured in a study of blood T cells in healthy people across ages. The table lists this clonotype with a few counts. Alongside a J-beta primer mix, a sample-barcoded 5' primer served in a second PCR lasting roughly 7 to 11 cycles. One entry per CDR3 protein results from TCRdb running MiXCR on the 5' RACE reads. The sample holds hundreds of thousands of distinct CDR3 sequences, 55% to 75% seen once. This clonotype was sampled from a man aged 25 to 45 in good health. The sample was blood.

The CDR3 protein is CSGRLTTDTQYF. For the CDR3, the DNA is TGCAGCGGGCGGCTTACTACAGATACGCAGTATTTT. The V call is TRBV29-1, the J call TRBJ2-3, with no clear D. Germline CDR1 SQVTM, CDR2 ANQGSEA. Trimming took 7 bases from V and 3 from J, leaving 11 bases between them. This CDR3 contains 12 residues.